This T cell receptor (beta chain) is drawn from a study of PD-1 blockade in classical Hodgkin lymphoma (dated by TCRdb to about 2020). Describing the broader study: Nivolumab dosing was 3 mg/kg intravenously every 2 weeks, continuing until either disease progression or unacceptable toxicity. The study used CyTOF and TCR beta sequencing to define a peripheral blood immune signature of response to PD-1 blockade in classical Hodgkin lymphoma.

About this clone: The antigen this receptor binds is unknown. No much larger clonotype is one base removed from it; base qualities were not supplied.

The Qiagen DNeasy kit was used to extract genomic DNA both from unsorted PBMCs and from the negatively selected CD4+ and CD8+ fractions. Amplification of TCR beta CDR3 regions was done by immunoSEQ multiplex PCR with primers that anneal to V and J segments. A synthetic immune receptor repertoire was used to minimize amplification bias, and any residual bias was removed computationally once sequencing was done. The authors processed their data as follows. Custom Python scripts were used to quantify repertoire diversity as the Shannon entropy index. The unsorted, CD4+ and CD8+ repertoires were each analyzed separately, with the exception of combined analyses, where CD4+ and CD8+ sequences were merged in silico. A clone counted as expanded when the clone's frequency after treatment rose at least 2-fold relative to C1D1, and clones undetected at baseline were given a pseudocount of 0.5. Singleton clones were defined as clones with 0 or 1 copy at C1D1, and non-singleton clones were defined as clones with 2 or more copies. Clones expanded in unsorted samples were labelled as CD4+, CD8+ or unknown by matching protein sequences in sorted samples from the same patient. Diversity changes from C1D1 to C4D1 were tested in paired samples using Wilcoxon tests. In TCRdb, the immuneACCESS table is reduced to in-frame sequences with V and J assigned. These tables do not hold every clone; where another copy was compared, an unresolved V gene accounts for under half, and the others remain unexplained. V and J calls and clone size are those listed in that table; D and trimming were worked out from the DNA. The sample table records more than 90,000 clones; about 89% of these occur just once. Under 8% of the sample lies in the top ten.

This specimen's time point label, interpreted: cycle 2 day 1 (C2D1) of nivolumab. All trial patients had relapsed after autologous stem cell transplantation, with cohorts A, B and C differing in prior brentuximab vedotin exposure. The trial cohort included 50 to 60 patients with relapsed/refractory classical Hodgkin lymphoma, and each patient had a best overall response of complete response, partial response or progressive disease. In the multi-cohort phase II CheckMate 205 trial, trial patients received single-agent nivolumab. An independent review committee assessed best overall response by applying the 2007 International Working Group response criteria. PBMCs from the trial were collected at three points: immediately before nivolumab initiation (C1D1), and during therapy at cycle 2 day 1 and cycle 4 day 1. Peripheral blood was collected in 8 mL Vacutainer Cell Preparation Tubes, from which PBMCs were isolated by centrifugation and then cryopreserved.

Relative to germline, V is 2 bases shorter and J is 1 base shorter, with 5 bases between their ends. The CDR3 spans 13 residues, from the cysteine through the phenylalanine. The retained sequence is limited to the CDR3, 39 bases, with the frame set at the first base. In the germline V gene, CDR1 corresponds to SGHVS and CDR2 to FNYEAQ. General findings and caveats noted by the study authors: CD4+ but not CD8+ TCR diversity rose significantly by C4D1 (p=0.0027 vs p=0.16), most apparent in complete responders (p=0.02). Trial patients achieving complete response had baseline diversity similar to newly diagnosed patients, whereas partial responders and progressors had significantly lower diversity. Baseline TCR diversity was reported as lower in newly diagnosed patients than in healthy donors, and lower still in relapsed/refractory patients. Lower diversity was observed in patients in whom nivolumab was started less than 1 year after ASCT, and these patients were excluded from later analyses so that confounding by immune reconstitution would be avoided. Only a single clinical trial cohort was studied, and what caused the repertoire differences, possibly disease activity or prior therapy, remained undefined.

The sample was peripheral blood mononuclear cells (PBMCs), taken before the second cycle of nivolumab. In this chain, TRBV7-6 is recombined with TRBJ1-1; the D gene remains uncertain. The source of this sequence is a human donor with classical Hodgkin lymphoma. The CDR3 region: CASSLWGNTEAFF. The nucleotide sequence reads TGTGCCAGCAGCTTATGGGGGAACACTGAAGCTTTCTTT.